These 29 T cell receptor beta chains share one sample of origin, sequenced in a study of CD8+ T cells in alopecia areata. After isolation, RNA underwent reverse transcription to generate cDNA as the sequencing template. TCRdb's table, derived via immunoSEQ multiplex PCR, lists solely in-frame clones and lacks some. The top ten hold 16% of the sample, which has 100,000 or so clones, 55% to 75% seen once. Treatment of the sample: oral pan-JAK inhibitor, 5-10 mg twice daily. This sample comprised CD8+ T cells sorted from blood, obtained at roughly week 58, from a patient treated with tofacitinib. The receptors derive from a human donor with alopecia areata.

This rearrangement joins TRBV27 to TRBJ2-1, with 10 nucleotides matching TRBD2. V dropped 5 bases and J dropped 6; count of bases not matched to a gene: 13. CDR3 size: 17 residues. Germline lookup yields CDR1 MNHEY and CDR2 SMNVEV (reference sequence). The CDR3: CASSTLNAAGGFNEQFF. For the CDR3, the DNA is TGTGCCAGCAGTACCCTGAACGCAGCGGGGGGGTTCAATGAGCAGTTCTTC.

V is TRBV10-2 and J is TRBJ2-1; 12 bases match TRBD2. This CDR3 contains 15 residues. V shed 7 bases, J shed 7 bases, and the junction held 8 bases outside the gene matches. CDR1 is WSHSY and CDR2 is SAAADI in the germline V gene. In nucleotides, the CDR3 is TGCGCCAGCATCTCGACTAGCGGGGGCCTTAATGAGCAGTTCTTC. Protein product: CASISTSGGLNEQFF.

This clone was recorded a few times. The V and J genes are TRBV19 and TRBJ1-2; D not resolved. V lost 6 bases and J 7 bases, leaving 21 bases between the germline ends. CDR1 is LNHDA and CDR2 is SQIVND in the germline V gene (reference sequence). The CDR3 runs to 15 residues. This chain's CDR3 is CASRRDDSPARGYTF. Written as DNA, the CDR3 is TGTGCCAGTAGACGAGATGACTCCCCGGCACGTGGCTACACCTTC.

This clone was detected only a few times. The chain couples TRBV7-9 to TRBJ2-7, with 7 bases lining up with TRBD1. V lost 4 bases, J lost 2 bases, and 5 bases stayed unmatched. Per germline, CDR1 SEHNR and CDR2 FQNEAQ (reference sequence). CDR3 size: 14 residues. The CDR3 sequence is CASSSGTDTYEQYF. The DNA for the CDR3 is TGTGCCAGCAGCTCCGGGACAGACACCTACGAGCAGTACTTC.

The rearrangement links TRBV30 to TRBJ2-2, with D maybe TRBD1 (5 bases). Trimming shortened V by 5 bases and J by 2 bases, and 6 bases separated the two germline ends. Germline CDR1 is GTSNPN and CDR2 is SVGIG (reference sequence). The CDR3 length is 12 residues. In nucleotides, the CDR3 is TGTGCCTGGGACAGTAACACCGGGGAGCTGTTTTTT. It yields the protein CAWDSNTGELFF.

This chain links TRBV30 with TRBJ1-4, with a tentative D call TRBD1 (5 bases). This CDR3 is built from 16 residues. Per germline, CDR1 GTSNPN and CDR2 SVGIG (reference sequence). V lost 0 bases and J 4 bases, leaving 15 bases between the germline ends. The CDR3 DNA sequence: TGTGCCTGGAGTGTACTAGGGGAAGACGATAATGAAAAACTGTTTTTT. Translation: CAWSVLGEDDNEKLFF.

V and J are TRBV7-9 and TRBJ2-7; 7 nucleotides agree with TRBD1. This CDR3 has 14 residues. Unmatched junction bases numbered 2, after V lost 1 base and J lost 2 bases. In germline, CDR1 is SEHNR, CDR2 FQNEAQ (reference sequence). The DNA for the CDR3 is TGTGCCAGCAGCTTAGGGACAGGCGCCTACGAGCAGTACTTC. The encoded protein is CASSLGTGAYEQYF.

The rearrangement joins TRBV4-1 to TRBJ2-7; the match to TRBD1 covers 8 bases. V was clipped by 2 bases and J by 1 base; unmatched bases: 4. Germline V CDR1 and CDR2: MGHRA, YSYEKL. This CDR3 has 15 amino acids. CDR3 DNA: TGCGCCAGCAGCCAAACCTACAGGGGGTCCTACGAGCAGTACTTC. Translating gives CASSQTYRGSYEQYF.

In its sample, this clone was seen a few times. This chain uses TRBV9 with TRBJ1-4; 8 positions match TRBD1. Looked up from germline, CDR1 is SGDLS and CDR2 is YYNGEE. The V gene end was trimmed by 3 bases and the J gene end by 7 bases; junction bases not matched to a gene: 8. CDR3 length: 15 residues. In nucleotides, the CDR3 is TGTGCCAGCAGCGAGGAGGACAGGGTCGGTGAAAAACTGTTTTTT. Amino acid sequence: CASSEEDRVGEKLFF.

The V gene is TRBV5-1, the J gene TRBJ2-3; the D is unclear. The CDR3 consists of 16 residues. CDR1 is SGHRS, CDR2 YFSETQ, per germline. V was pared by 3 bases and J by 0 bases, with 14 bases between. The CDR3 DNA is TGCGCCAGCAGCTCTCCCCCAGGTCCTAGCACAGATACGCAGTATTTT. It yields the protein CASSSPPGPSTDTQYF. Using reference TRBV5-1 and TRBJ2-3 for the parts outside the CDR3, the full variable domain is KAGVTQTPRYLIKTRGQQVTLSCSPISGHRSVSWYQQTPGQGLQFLFEYFSETQRNKGNFPGRFSGRQFSNSRSEMNVSTLELGDSALYLCASSSPPGPSTDTQYFGPGTRLTVL.

V usage is TRBV30 and J usage is TRBJ2-7; tentative D call: TRBD1 (5 bases). This CDR3 is 13 amino acids long. The V and J ends lost 3 bases and 2 bases respectively, with 11 bases between them. CDR1 GTSNPN and CDR2 SVGIG come from the germline V gene (reference sequence). The CDR3 region has the DNA TGTGCCTGGAGCGACACAGGCCCCTACGAGCAGTACTTC. As protein: CAWSDTGPYEQYF.

The chain is built from TRBV4-1 and TRBJ2-5; the D is unclear. V lost 3 bases and J 5 bases, leaving 4 bases between the germline ends. CDR1 and CDR2 from the germline V gene are MGHRA and YSYEKL. The CDR3 loop spans 11 amino acids. CDR3 in DNA: TGCGCCAGCAGCCAGGACGAGACCCAGTACTTC. Translation gives CASSQDETQYF.

This sequence joins TRBV27 and TRBJ1-1; no definite D call. Germline values: CDR1 MNHEY, CDR2 SMNVEV (reference sequence). The CDR3 is 13 residues long. V was trimmed by 4 bases and J by 3 bases, leaving 9 bases between them. CDR3 loop: CASSSRGYTEAFF. CDR3 nucleotide sequence: TGTGCCAGCAGTTCCAGAGGGTACACTGAAGCTTTCTTT.

J is TRBJ2-5 and V is TRBV25-1; the D is unclear. Germline CDR1 and CDR2: MGHDK and SYGVNS. Trimming took 2 bases from V and 5 from J, leaving 9 bases between them. The CDR3 extends over 13 amino acids. The CDR3 is CASSEHGGETQYF. CDR3 sequence (DNA): TGTGCCAGCAGTGAACATGGTGGCGAGACCCAGTACTTC.

This clone was found a few times. The gene calls are TRBV2 and TRBJ1-2; 9 nucleotides align to TRBD1. The V and J ends lost 6 bases and 0 bases, in that order; junction bases with no gene match: 2. Germline V CDR1 and CDR2: SNHLY, FYNNEI. The CDR3 covers 14 residues. The CDR3 protein is CASSTGGSNYGYTF. In DNA form, the CDR3 reads TGTGCCAGCAGCACAGGGGGCTCTAACTATGGCTACACCTTC.

This clone was detected a few times. This chain uses TRBV28 with TRBJ2-4; D uncertain. Germline CDR1 and CDR2: MDHEN and SYDVKM. With 6 bases removed from V and 8 bases from J, the gap between germline ends came to 17 bases. This CDR3 is built from 14 residues. The CDR3: CASSDPGRGDIQYF. The CDR3 nucleotides read TGTGCCAGCAGCGACCCAGGCCGTGGAGACATTCAGTACTTC. The full variable domain, rest sourced from reference TRBV28 and TRBJ2-4, is DVKVTQSSRYLVKRTGEKVFLECVQDMDHENMFWYRQDPGLGLRLIYFSYDVKMKEKGDIPEGYSVSREKKERFSLILESASTNQTSMYLCASSDPGRGDIQYFGAGTRLSVL.

The chain combines TRBV28 with TRBJ2-5; 7 bases agree with TRBD1. Trimming cost V 8 bases and J 1 base; bases outside gene matches: 1. Germline assignment: CDR1 MDHEN and CDR2 SYDVKM. The length of the CDR3 is 12 residues. CDR3 sequence: CASGDSQETQYF. In DNA, the CDR3 is TGTGCCAGCGGGGACAGCCAAGAGACCCAGTACTTC.

This clone turned up a few times. This sequence joins TRBV7-9 and TRBJ1-1; D gene unclear. The CDR3 consists of 10 residues. Germline V gene data show CDR1 as SEHNR and CDR2 as FQNEAQ (reference sequence). The V gene lost 6 bases and the J gene lost 10 bases, with 9 bases spanning the gap. The CDR3 nucleotides read TGTGCCAGCAGGGGAGGTCGAGCTTTCTTT. Its protein is CASRGGRAFF.

V gene TRBV6-6 combines with J gene TRBJ1-2; no definite D call. Per germline, CDR1 MNHNY and CDR2 SVGAGI (reference sequence). V was shortened by 0 bases and J by 3 bases, with 5 bases between the two germline ends. The CDR3 runs to 13 residues. The CDR3 reads CASSYSNHYGYTF. The CDR3 nucleotides are TGTGCCAGCAGTTACTCGAACCACTATGGCTACACCTTC.

This clone was counted a few times. The rearrangement links TRBV2 to TRBJ2-1; D is perhaps TRBD1 (5 bases). This CDR3 is 12 amino acids long. Deletions cut 11 bases from V and 12 bases from J, with 20 bases between. Per the germline V gene, CDR1 is SNHLY and CDR2 is FYNNEI. The CDR3 sequence: CAAKGNPVGQFF. As DNA, the CDR3 is TGTGCCGCTAAGGGGAACCCGGTCGGGCAGTTCTTC.

The chain joins TRBV7-9 to TRBJ2-7; 10 bases fit TRBD2. The CDR3 loop spans 14 amino acids. V lost 2 bases, J lost 5 bases, and 3 bases stayed unmatched. CDR1 is SEHNR and CDR2 is FQNEAQ in the germline V gene (reference sequence). Here the CDR3 reads CASSLSGGADEQYF. CDR3 sequence (DNA): TGTGCCAGCAGCTTAAGCGGGGGGGCCGACGAGCAGTACTTC.

This rearrangement joins TRBV14 to TRBJ2-7, with D possibly TRBD2 on 5 matching bases. The germline V gene has CDR1 SGHDN and CDR2 FVKESK. This CDR3 spans 14 amino acids. V dropped 2 bases and J dropped 6 bases, with 14 bases sitting between them. CDR3 DNA sequence: TGTGCCAGCAGCCAATCAGGACTCAGGAGCGAGCAGTACTTC. This translates into CASSQSGLRSEQYF.

The chain uses TRBV5-1 and TRBJ2-5, with D maybe TRBD2 (5 bases). TRBJ2-7 matches the DNA end more closely, so the J call is doubtful. CDR1 and CDR2 from the germline V gene are SGHRS and YFSETQ. The CDR3 runs 16 residues. The CDR3 region has the DNA TGCGCCAGCAGCTTGGCCTTCGAAGAGGGTGGCTACGAGCAGTACTTC. Amino acids: CASSLAFEEGGYEQYF.

The chain links TRBV30 to TRBJ2-5; a weak D match, TRBD1 (7 bases). Germline lookup yields CDR1 GTSNPN and CDR2 SVGIG (reference sequence). The CDR3 is made up of 15 amino acids. V was shortened by 2 bases and J by 3 bases, with 16 bases between the two germline ends. Here the CDR3 reads CAWSQRAGQKETQYF. In nucleotides, the CDR3 is TGTGCCTGGAGTCAACGGGCGGGACAGAAAGAGACCCAGTACTTC.

The gene calls are TRBV4-1 and TRBJ2-7; TRBD1 might be the D (6 bases). Deletions cut 5 bases from V and 1 base from J, with 9 bases between. The CDR3 length is 13 residues. Germline values: CDR1 MGHRA, CDR2 YSYEKL. The CDR3: CASSGGGSYEQYF. The DNA for the CDR3 is TGCGCCAGCAGCGGGGGCGGTTCCTACGAGCAGTACTTC.

This clone has only a few counts. This chain links TRBV6-5 with TRBJ2-5, with 7 positions matching TRBD2. CDR1 is MNHEY and CDR2 is SVGAGI in the germline V gene. CDR3 length: 13 amino acids. The trim removed 6 bases at V and 5 bases at J, leaving 6 bases unmatched. CDR3 in DNA: TGTGCCAGCAGCCTAAGGGAGGGGGAGACCCAGTACTTC. Its translation: CASSLREGETQYF.

This chain connects TRBV15 to TRBJ2-3; 10 bases map to TRBD2. J lost 3 bases, V lost 1 base, and 7 bases had no gene match. CDR3 length equals 17 residues. Per germline, CDR1 LNHNV and CDR2 YYDKDF (reference sequence). CDR3 residues: CATSRAAERGGTDTQYF. Written as DNA, the CDR3 is TGTGCCACCAGCAGAGCGGCCGAGCGGGGGGGTACAGATACGCAGTATTTT.

This chain uses TRBV4-1 with TRBJ1-2; 8 nucleotides match TRBD1. Germline V gene lookup returns CDR1 MGHRA and CDR2 YSYEKL. The CDR3 contains 14 residues. Trimming cost V 4 bases and J 2 bases; bases outside gene matches: 3. CDR3 sequence (DNA): TGCGCCAGCAGCCGCAGGGACAGGAACTATGGCTACACCTTC. Residues: CASSRRDRNYGYTF.

A few counts support this clone. J is TRBJ1-4 and V is TRBV4-1; D call uncertain. The ends were cut back, 2 bases at V and 6 bases at J, with 1 base in the middle. This CDR3 spans 11 amino acids. Germline-derived CDR1 and CDR2 are MGHRA and YSYEKL. CDR3 loop: CASSQYEKLFF. CDR3 coding DNA: TGCGCCAGCAGCCAATATGAAAAACTGTTTTTT.